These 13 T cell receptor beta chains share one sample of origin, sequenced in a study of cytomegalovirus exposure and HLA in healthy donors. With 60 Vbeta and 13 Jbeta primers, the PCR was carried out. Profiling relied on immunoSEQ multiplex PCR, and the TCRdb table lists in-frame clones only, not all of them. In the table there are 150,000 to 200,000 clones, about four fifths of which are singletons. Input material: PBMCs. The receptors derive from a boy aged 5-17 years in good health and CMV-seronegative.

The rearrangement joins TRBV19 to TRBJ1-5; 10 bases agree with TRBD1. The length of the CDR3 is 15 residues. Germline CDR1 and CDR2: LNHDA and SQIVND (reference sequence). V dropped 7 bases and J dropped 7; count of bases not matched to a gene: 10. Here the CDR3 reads CASNERQGAWQPQHF. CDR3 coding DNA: TGTGCCAGTAACGAAAGACAGGGGGCATGGCAGCCCCAGCATTTT.

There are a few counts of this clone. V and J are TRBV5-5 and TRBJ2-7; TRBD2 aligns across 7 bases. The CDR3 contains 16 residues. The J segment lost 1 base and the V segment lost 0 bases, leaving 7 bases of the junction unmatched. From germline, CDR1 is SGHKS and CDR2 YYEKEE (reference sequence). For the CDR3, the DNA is TGTGCCAGCAGCTTGGGTTTCCAGCGGGGATCCTACGAGCAGTACTTC. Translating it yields CASSLGFQRGSYEQYF.

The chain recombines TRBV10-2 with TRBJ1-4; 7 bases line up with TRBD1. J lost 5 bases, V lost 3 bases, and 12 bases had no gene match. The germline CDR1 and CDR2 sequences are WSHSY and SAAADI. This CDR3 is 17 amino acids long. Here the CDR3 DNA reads TGCGCCAGCAGTGATTACCTGAAGGGGGCATTGAATGAAAAACTGTTTTTT. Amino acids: CASSDYLKGALNEKLFF.

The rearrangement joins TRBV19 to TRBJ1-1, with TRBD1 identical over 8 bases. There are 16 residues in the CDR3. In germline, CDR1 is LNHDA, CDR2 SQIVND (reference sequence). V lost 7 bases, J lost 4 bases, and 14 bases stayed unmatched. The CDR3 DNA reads TGTGCCAGTAAGTCCAGGGGGCGCGGGGAGGGCACTGAAGCTTTCTTT. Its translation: CASKSRGRGEGTEAFF.

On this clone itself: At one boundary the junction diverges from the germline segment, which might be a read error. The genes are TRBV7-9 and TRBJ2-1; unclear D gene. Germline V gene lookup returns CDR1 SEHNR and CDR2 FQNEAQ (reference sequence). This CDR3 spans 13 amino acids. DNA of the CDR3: TGTTCCAGCAGCTTAGGGCACTACAATGAGCAGTTCTTC. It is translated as CSSSLGHYNEQFF.

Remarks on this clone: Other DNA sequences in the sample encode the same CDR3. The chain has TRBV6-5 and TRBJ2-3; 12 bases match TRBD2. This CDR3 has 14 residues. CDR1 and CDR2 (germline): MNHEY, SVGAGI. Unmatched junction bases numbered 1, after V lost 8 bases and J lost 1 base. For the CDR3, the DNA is TGTGCCAGCCGGACTAGCGGGGGCACAGATACGCAGTATTTT. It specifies CASRTSGGTDTQYF.

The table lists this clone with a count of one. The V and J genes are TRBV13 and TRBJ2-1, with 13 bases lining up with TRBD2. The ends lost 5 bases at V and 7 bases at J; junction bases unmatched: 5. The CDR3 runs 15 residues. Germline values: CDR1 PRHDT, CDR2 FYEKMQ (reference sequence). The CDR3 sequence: CASSPGLAGVNEQFF. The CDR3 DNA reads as TGTGCCAGCAGCCCCGGACTAGCGGGAGTAAATGAGCAGTTCTTC.

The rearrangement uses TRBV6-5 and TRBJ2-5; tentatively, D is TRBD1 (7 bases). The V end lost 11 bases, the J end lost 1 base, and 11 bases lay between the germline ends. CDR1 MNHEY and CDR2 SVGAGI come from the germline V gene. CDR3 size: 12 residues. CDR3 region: CAAGGLQETQYF. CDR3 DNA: TGTGCCGCAGGGGGACTCCAAGAGACCCAGTACTTC.

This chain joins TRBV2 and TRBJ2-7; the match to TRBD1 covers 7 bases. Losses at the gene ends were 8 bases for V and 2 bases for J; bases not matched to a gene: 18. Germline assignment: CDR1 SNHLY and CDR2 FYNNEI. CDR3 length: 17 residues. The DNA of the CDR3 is TGTGCCAGCTACACCTATCCAGGCAGGGGGACCACCTACGAGCAGTACTTC. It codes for CASYTYPGRGTTYEQYF.

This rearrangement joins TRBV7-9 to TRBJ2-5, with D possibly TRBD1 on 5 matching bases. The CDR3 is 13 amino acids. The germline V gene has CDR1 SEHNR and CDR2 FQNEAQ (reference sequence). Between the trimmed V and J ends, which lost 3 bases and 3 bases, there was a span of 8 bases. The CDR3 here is CASSFDSKETQYF. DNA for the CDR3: TGTGCCAGCAGCTTCGACAGTAAAGAGACCCAGTACTTC.

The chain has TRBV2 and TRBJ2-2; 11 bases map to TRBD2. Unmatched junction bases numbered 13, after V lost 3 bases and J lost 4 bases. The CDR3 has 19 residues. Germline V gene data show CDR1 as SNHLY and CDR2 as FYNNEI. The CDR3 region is CASSETSSGGLGGTGELFF. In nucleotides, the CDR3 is TGTGCCAGCAGTGAGACCTCTAGCGGGGGGTTAGGGGGCACCGGGGAGCTGTTTTTT.

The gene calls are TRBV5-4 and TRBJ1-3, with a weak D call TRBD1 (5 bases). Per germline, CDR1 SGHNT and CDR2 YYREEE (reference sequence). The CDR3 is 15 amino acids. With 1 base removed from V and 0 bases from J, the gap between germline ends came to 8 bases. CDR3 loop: CASSLPGNSGNTIYF. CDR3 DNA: TGTGCCAGCAGCTTGCCAGGGAACTCTGGAAACACCATATATTTT.

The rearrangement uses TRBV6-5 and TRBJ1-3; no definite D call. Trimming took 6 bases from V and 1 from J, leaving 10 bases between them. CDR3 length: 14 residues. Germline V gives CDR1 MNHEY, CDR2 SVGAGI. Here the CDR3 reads CASRTGGSGNTIYF. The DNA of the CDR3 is TGTGCCAGCAGGACGGGTGGGTCTGGAAACACCATATATTTT.